The source of this T cell receptor beta chain is a study of CD8+ T cells in alopecia areata. Extraction and reverse transcription of RNA yielded cDNA as the sequencing template. Using immunoSEQ multiplex PCR, the repertoire was profiled, and TCRdb retains in-frame clones only, with some absent. Of 150,000 to 200,000 clones listed, more than 50% are singletons. This clone was observed once. The V gene's germline CDR1 is SGHAT and CDR2 FQNNGV. CDR3 length: 13 residues. V dropped 6 bases and J dropped 1 base, with 8 bases sitting between them. As for treatment: oral pan-JAK inhibitor, 5-10 mg twice daily.

Sequencing was performed on CD4+ T cells sorted from blood, taken at week 24, from a patient treated with tofacitinib. The V gene is TRBV11-2, the J gene TRBJ2-3; no definite D call. This clonotype was obtained from a human donor with alopecia areata. The CDR3, as DNA: TGTGCCAGCAGACCCGGGCGCACAGATACGCAGTATTTT. The encoded protein is CASRPGRTDTQYF.